This T cell receptor (beta chain) was profiled in a study of CD8 T cells in ankylosing spondylitis. TCRdb fed the 5' RACE reads into MiXCR, producing one record per CDR3 protein. The repertoire holds around 150,000 distinct CDR3 sequences, with around 6.6% as singletons. The CDR3 sequence is 16 residues long. J lost 4 bases, V lost 4 bases, and 8 bases had no gene match. Per the germline V gene, CDR1 is KGHSH and CDR2 is LQKENI. This clonotype came up many times. V and J are TRBV18 and TRBJ2-7; 12 bases are a match to TRBD1. The clonotype originates from a female donor with ankylosing spondylitis or in good health (not recorded which). Sequenced input: blood, either unsorted or a sorted T cell fraction (not recorded which). The CDR3, as DNA: TGTGCCAGCTCACGGACCGGGACAGGGGGCGAGTACGAGCAGTACTTC. Protein product: CASSRTGTGGEYEQYF.